Sequencing of this TCR beta chain was carried out in a study of blood T cell repertoires in COVID-19. Study overall: Specimens from acute and convalescent COVID-19 originated in the United States, Italy and Spain. From T cells, B-cell-depleted T cells, or PBMCs came the material, which was cDNA or gDNA.

Original processing notes: Amplification from reference gene primers served as the basis for estimated nucleated cell counts. Profiled with immunoSEQ multiplex PCR; TCRdb holds only in-frame clones, not every one. V and J calls and clone size are as listed in that table; D and trimming were resolved from the DNA. The data hold around 110,000 clones, with around 78% observed a single time. This clone was detected once. V lost 5 bases and J lost 4; bases outside the gene matches: 8. The CDR3 extends over 16 amino acids. From germline, CDR1 is SGHTA and CDR2 FQGTGA. The receptor comes from a young man with acute or convalescent COVID-19. The sample comprised peripheral blood. The chain joins TRBV7-3 to TRBJ2-3, with TRBD2 matching 11 bases. The CDR3 sequence: CASSGTSGRFADTQYF. The CDR3 DNA reads TGTGCCAGCAGCGGGACTAGCGGTCGTTTTGCAGATACGCAGTATTTT.